This TCR beta chain comes out of a study of T cell responses to AZD1222 COVID-19 vaccine (dated by TCRdb to about 2021). Turning to the overall study: A total of about 250 trial participants underwent TCR sequencing, of whom about 200 had received two doses of AZD1222 and about 25 had received two doses of the MenACWY control vaccine. Trial participants were enrolled into age subgroups of 18-55, 56-69 and 70-plus years, which contained 148, 28 and 57 TCR-sequenced participants, respectively.

What the study reported, not specific to this receptor: The vaccine-associated CD4 TCRs covered the entire spike protein, and the dominant responses fell in regions 160-218 and 743-854. Conclusions about previously exposed vaccinees are limited, since just five or six AZD1222 recipients were seropositive for SARS-CoV-2 at baseline. Reportedly, close to half of the unique spike-specific TCRs recognized epitopes lying outside the regions that are mutated in the B.1.351 and B.1.1.7 variants. Participants were mostly white British and included more females than males, and it was suggested by the authors that clonal diversity may have been underestimated. Because no samples from the day 14 peak response were available, repertoires could be characterized only after the peak T cell response. In the small 56-69-year group, the increase in depth fell short of significance, most likely because of low power. After two AZD1222 doses, spike-specific TCR breadth and depth were significantly higher than at day 0 and than in MenACWY recipients.

The CDR3 regions of human TCRbeta chains were analyzed by immunosequencing. In the original analysis: Repertoire TCRs were checked for matches against a reference library of SARS-CoV-2-specific TCRs that had been generated using the MIRA antigen-specificity platform. Breadth was defined as the fraction of unique TCRs that were SARS-CoV-2-associated, and depth was defined as the fraction of total T cells that were SARS-CoV-2-associated. Using the MIRA data, each spike-specific TCR was mapped to the spike region that the TCR reacts to and placed in a CD4 or CD8 class. Log10-transformed breadth and depth values were compared by one-way ANOVA with Sidak's multiple comparisons tests. TCRdb holds this immuneACCESS table with in-frame rearrangements only. Some clones are missing; in checked studies, unresolved V genes explain under half, and the rest has no known cause. V and J calls and clone size come straight from that table; D and trimming were deduced from the DNA. A total of under 60,000 clones appear in this sample, approximately 90% of them only once. Roughly 5% of the sample lies in the top ten.

This sample's time point label indicates: about 28 days (+/-7) after the second vaccine dose. AZD1222 recipients given second doses at about 4 weeks or at about 12 weeks were pooled, since spike-specific TCR depth and breadth were not found to differ between the two schedules. Vaccinee samples came from UK trials COV001 and COV002, including a single-blind randomized controlled phase 2/3 trial of AZD1222 (ChAdOx1 nCoV-19) in healthy adults. For TCRbeta chain sequencing, PBMC samples were collected from trial participants at day 0 and at day 28 after the second dose. Concerning this clone: Its antigen remains undetermined. The record has no base qualities; no much larger clone is one base away.

CDR1 and CDR2, looked up from the germline V gene (reference sequence), are SGHNT and YYREEE. The cysteine opens and the phenylalanine closes a CDR3 of 15 amino acids. The sequence is cut down to CDR3 DNA, 45 bases in frame from base 1. Ends trimmed: V by 4 bases, J by 8 bases; bases unmatched to a gene: 10. The sequence was obtained from an adult who received the AZD1222 COVID-19 vaccine. Sequencing was performed on peripheral blood, taken 28 days after the second AZD1222 dose. The chain joins TRBV5-4 to TRBJ1-1; 11 central nucleotides agree with TRBD1. At the DNA level, the sequence is TGTGCCAGCAGCGGTAGGACAGGGGGCTCCCTAGAAGCTTTCTTT. It codes for CASSGRTGGSLEAFF.